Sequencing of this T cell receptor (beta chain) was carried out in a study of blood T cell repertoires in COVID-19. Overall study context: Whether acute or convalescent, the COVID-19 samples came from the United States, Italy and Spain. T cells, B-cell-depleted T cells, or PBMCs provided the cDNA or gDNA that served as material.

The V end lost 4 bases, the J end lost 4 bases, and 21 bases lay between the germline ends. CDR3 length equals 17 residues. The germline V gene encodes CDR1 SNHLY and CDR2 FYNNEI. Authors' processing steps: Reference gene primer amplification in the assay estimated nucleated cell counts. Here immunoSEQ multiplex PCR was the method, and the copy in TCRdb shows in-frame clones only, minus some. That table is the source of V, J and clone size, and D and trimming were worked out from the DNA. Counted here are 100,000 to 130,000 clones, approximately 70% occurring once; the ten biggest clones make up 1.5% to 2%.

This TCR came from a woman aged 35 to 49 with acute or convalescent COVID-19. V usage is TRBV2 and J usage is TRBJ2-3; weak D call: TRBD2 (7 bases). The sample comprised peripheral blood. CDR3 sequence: CASSAVGGGGRSDTQYF. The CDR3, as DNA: TGTGCCAGCAGTGCAGTCGGGGGCGGGGGTCGTTCAGATACGCAGTATTTT.